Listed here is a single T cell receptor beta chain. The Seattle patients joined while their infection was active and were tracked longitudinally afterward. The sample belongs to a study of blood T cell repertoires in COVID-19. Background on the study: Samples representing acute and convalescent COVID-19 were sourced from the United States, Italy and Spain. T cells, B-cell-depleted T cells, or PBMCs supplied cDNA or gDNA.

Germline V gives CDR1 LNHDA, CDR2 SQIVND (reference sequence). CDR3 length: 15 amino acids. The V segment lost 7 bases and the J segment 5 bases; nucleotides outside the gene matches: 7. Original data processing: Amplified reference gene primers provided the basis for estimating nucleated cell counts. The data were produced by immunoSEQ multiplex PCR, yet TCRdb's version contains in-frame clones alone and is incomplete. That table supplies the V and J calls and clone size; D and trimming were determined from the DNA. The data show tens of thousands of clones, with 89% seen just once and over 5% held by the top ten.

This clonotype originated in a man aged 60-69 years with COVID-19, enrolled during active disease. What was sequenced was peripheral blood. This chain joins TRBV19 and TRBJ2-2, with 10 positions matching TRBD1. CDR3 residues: CASTRTGGVTGELFF. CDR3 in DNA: TGTGCCAGTACCCGGACAGGGGGGGTGACCGGGGAGCTGTTTTTT. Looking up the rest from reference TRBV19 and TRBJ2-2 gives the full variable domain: DGGITQSPKYLFRKEGQNVTLSCEQNLNHDAMYWYRQDPGQGLRLIYYSQIVNDFQKGDIAEGYSVSREKKESFPLTVTSAQKNPTAFYLCASTRTGGVTGELFFGEGSRLTVL.